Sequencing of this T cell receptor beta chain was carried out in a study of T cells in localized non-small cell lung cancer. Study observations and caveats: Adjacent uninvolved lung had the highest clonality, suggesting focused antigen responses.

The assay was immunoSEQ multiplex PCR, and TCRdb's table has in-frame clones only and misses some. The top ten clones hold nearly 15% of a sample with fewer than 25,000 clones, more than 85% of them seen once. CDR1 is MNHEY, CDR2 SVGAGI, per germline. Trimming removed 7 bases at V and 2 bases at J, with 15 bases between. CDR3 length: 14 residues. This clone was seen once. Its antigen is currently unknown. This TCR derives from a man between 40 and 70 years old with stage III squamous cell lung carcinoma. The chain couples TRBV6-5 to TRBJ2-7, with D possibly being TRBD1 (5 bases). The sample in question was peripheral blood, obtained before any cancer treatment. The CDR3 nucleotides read TGTGCCAGCAACTCGGCAGGGATGACCTACGAGCAGTACTTC. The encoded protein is CASNSAGMTYEQYF.